These 27 T cell receptor beta chains were all obtained from the same sample, sequenced in a study of Graves' ophthalmopathy and Graves' hyperthyroidism listed by TCRdb under 2018. The instrument was an Illumina HiSeq 2000. For repertoire sequencing, the TCR beta CDR3 regions were amplified from RNA transcripts. A first-round RT-PCR used HTBI primers with the Qiagen OneStep RT-PCR kit, followed by a second-round multiplex PCR, size selection and purification. TCRdb took the public reads, trimmed them with fastp at Q25, ran MiXCR for clone calling and kept in-frame beta chains. Every CDR3 protein is listed once, alongside the most common genes and DNA of its rows. In this sample the table shows around 1.1 million distinct CDR3 sequences, about 40% of which occur a single time. Of the sample, over 8.5% falls within the top ten clones. Input material: peripheral blood or thyroid tissue (not recorded which). The receptor set was obtained from an adult man with Graves' hyperthyroidism.

This clonotype was picked up a small number of times. The CDR3 reads CASSLTPPTIWLNTEAFF. In nucleotides, the CDR3 is TGTGCCAGCAGCTTAACCCCCCCAACCATATGGCTGAACACTGAAGCTTTCTTT. V usage is TRBV7-9 and J usage is TRBJ1-1; D remains unclear. The germline V and J ends were trimmed by 2 bases and 0 bases, with 19 bases remaining between them. The CDR3 runs to 18 residues. Germline CDR1 is SEHNR and CDR2 is FQNEAQ (reference sequence).

This clonotype was seen at least ten times. This chain links TRBV5-1 with TRBJ2-7; D is perhaps TRBD1 or TRBD2 (5 bases each). CDR1 is SGHRS, CDR2 YFSETQ, per germline. There are 13 residues in the CDR3. Trimming left V 8 bases short and J 3 bases short, with 15 bases between. The DNA of the CDR3 is TGCGCCAGTGGGGACGAAATGAACTACGAGCAGTACTTC. It specifies CASGDEMNYEQYF.

The V gene is TRBV2, the J gene TRBJ1-5, with no clear D. V was shortened by 7 bases and J by 9 bases, with 28 bases between the two germline ends. The germline V gene has CDR1 SNHLY and CDR2 FYNNEI. The CDR3 has 17 residues. The CDR3 coding sequence is TGTGCCAGCAAAGCAGCACTTAGTCGTAAGGGTGCGCTGCCCCAGCATTTT. It specifies CASKAALSRKGALPQHF.

Many counts were recorded for this clonotype. The J gene is TRBJ2-7, the V gene TRBV9; D is unclear. Germline CDR1 is SGDLS and CDR2 is YYNGEE. V dropped 4 bases and J dropped 1 base, with 12 bases sitting between them. The CDR3 consists of 14 residues. The CDR3 is CASSPAPPSYEQYF. The CDR3 DNA reads TGTGCCAGCAGCCCCGCCCCCCCTTCCTACGAGCAGTACTTC.

The rearrangement links TRBV12-3 or TRBV12-4 to TRBJ1-5, with D maybe TRBD1 (6 bases). V was clipped by 6 bases and J by 1 base, with 13 bases between them. This CDR3 is built from 15 residues. CDR3 bases: TGTGCCAGCAGGAGACAGGTTGGGAGCAATCAGCCCCAGCATTTT. Its translation is CASRRQVGSNQPQHF.

The sample holds one count of this clonotype. This may be a read error, as it is one base from a much larger clone. The chain joins TRBV7-2 to TRBJ1-5; D gene unclear. Germline V CDR1 and CDR2: SGHTA, FQGNSA. The CDR3 runs to 13 residues. The DNA for the CDR3 is TGTGTCAGCAGCTTTTATGGCAATCAGCCCCAGCATTTT. It translates to CVSSFYGNQPQHF. The full variable domain, in which reference TRBV7-2 and TRBJ1-5 provide the parts outside the CDR3, is GAGVSQSPSNKVTEKGKDVELRCDPISGHTALYWYRQSLGQGLEFLIYFQGNSAPDKSGLPSDRFSAERTGGSVSTLTIQRTQQEDSAVYLCVSSFYGNQPQHFGDGTRLSIL.

This clonotype occurred many times. This rearrangement joins TRBV19 to TRBJ1-6; no clear D gene. The CDR3 loop spans 17 amino acids. Germline V gene lookup returns CDR1 LNHDA and CDR2 SQIVND (reference sequence). V was cut by 3 bases and J by 10 bases, with 22 bases left in between. CDR3 sequence reads: CASSITVAQKAWSPLHF. In nucleotides, the CDR3 is TGTGCCAGTAGTATTACGGTGGCCCAGAAGGCGTGGTCACCCCTCCACTTT.

The chain couples TRBV10-3 to TRBJ1-2, with TRBD1 matching 8 bases. CDR1 is ENHRY and CDR2 is SYGVKD in the germline V gene. The V gene end was trimmed by 10 bases and the J gene end by 7 bases; junction bases not matched to a gene: 8. This CDR3 region has 12 residues. This chain's CDR3 is CASWNRGFGYTF. As DNA, the CDR3 is TGTGCCAGCTGGAACAGGGGGTTTGGCTACACCTTC.

This clonotype was counted at least ten times. The gene calls are TRBV6-6 and TRBJ2-7, with D possibly being TRBD1 (6 bases). Germline CDR1 MNHNY, CDR2 SVGAGI (reference sequence). This CDR3 region has 14 residues. The V end was cut by 6 bases, the J end by 5 bases, with 17 bases between. CDR3 amino acids: CASRTQGYSHEQYF. The CDR3 bases are TGTGCCAGCAGGACCCAGGGGTATTCTCACGAGCAGTACTTC.

This chain uses TRBV6-2 or TRBV6-3 with TRBJ2-7; possible D gene TRBD1, 6 bases. Trimming took off 6 bases at V and 3 bases at J, with 21 bases between the two ends. CDR3 length equals 16 residues. Germline-derived CDR1 and CDR2 are MNHEY and SVGEGT. The CDR3 DNA reads as TGTGCCAGCAGCAGGGACCCAGGGGTCCGTTACTACGAGCAGTACTTC. Its protein is CASSRDPGVRYYEQYF.

This clonotype was recorded at least ten times. The rearrangement joins TRBV11-2 to TRBJ2-7; D gene ambiguous. The germline gives CDR1 SGHAT, CDR2 FQNNGV. The V gene lost 3 bases and the J gene lost 4 bases, with 7 bases spanning the gap. The CDR3 is 12 amino acids. As DNA, the CDR3 is TGTGCCAGCAGCTTTATCACTTACGAGCAGTACTTC. The encoded protein is CASSFITYEQYF.

The table lists this clonotype with many counts. The V gene is TRBV6-6, the J gene TRBJ1-1, with D maybe TRBD1 (5 bases). The CDR3 runs to 13 residues. The V and J ends lost 6 bases and 1 base respectively, with 9 bases between them. The germline CDR1 and CDR2 sequences are MNHNY and SVGAGI (reference sequence). CDR3 amino acids: CASRRQSNTEAFF. As DNA, the CDR3 is TGTGCCAGCAGGCGACAGTCGAACACTGAAGCTTTCTTT.

This clonotype was seen many times. The V gene is TRBV5-1, the J gene TRBJ2-7; 7 bases agree with TRBD1. The CDR3 is 13 amino acids. The trim removed 3 bases at V and 8 bases at J, leaving 8 bases unmatched. CDR1 is SGHRS, CDR2 YFSETQ, per germline. The CDR3 sequence is CASSSDHRGQQYF. The CDR3 DNA is TGCGCCAGCAGCTCAGACCACAGGGGCCAGCAGTACTTC.

This clonotype was recorded a few times. The chain recombines TRBV2 with TRBJ2-2; 10 bases line up with TRBD1. The junction had 6 bases not matched to a gene; V was cut back by 7 bases and J by 4 bases. The CDR3 has 15 residues. Per germline, CDR1 SNHLY and CDR2 FYNNEI. CDR3 nucleotides: TGTGCCAGCAAAGCCGGGACAGGGGCCACCGGGGAGCTGTTTTTT. Translating it yields CASKAGTGATGELFF.

The table lists this clonotype with many counts. The chain employs TRBV10-3 and TRBJ1-6; D perhaps matches TRBD1 (6 bases). The V gene lost 7 bases and the J gene lost 8 bases, with 12 bases spanning the gap. The CDR3 has 13 residues. Germline CDR1 is ENHRY and CDR2 is SYGVKD. This CDR3 is CAIKNREDSPLHF. The CDR3 coding sequence is TGTGCCATCAAGAACAGGGAGGATTCACCCCTCCACTTT.

This clonotype was found many times. The chain links TRBV14 to TRBJ1-3; no clear D gene. V gave up 1 base and J gave up 0 bases, with 7 bases separating them. Germline lookup yields CDR1 SGHDN and CDR2 FVKESK. CDR3 size: 15 residues. The CDR3 DNA reads TGTGCCAGCAGCCAAGTAGCCTACTCTGGAAACACCATATATTTT. The encoded protein is CASSQVAYSGNTIYF.

The gene calls are TRBV6-5 and TRBJ1-5, with D hard to call. Germline V gene data show CDR1 as MNHEY and CDR2 as SVGAGI. The CDR3 loop spans 12 amino acids. Trimming pared 4 bases from V and 7 bases from J, leaving 8 bases between. CDR3: CASSSVRQPQHF. Here the CDR3 DNA reads TGTGCCAGCAGTTCAGTGAGACAGCCCCAGCATTTT.

The rearrangement joins TRBV20-1 to TRBJ1-1; the D is unclear. Between the trimmed V and J ends, which lost 4 bases and 5 bases, there was a span of 8 bases. Germline CDR1 reads DFQATT; CDR2 reads SNEGSKA (reference sequence). This CDR3 region has 11 residues. The CDR3 DNA sequence: TGCAGTGCTACCATACAAACTGAAGCTTTCTTT. It specifies CSATIQTEAFF.

In this sample, this clonotype turned up many times. This chain connects TRBV7-9 to TRBJ2-7; D gene uncertain. The CDR3 consists of 13 residues. Germline CDR1 and CDR2: SEHNR and FQNEAQ (reference sequence). The V and J ends lost 0 bases and 2 bases respectively, with 5 bases between them. The CDR3 region is CASSLAFAYEQYF. CDR3 nucleotides: TGTGCCAGCAGCTTAGCCTTTGCCTACGAGCAGTACTTC.

This clonotype was seen ten or more times. The CDR3 sequence: CSATKRTGYYEQYF. CDR3 in DNA: TGCAGTGCTACCAAACGGACCGGCTACTACGAGCAGTACTTC. V gene TRBV20-1 combines with J gene TRBJ2-7; D uncertain. This CDR3 is 14 amino acids long. In germline, CDR1 is DFQATT, CDR2 SNEGSKA (reference sequence). V was shortened by 4 bases and J by 3 bases, with 16 bases between the two germline ends.

This chain joins TRBV29-1 and TRBJ2-2; D might be TRBD2 (6 bases). V lost 8 bases and J 7 bases, leaving 11 bases between the germline ends. Per germline, CDR1 SQVTM and CDR2 ANQGSEA. The CDR3 contains 11 residues. CDR3 sequence reads: CSFETSGELFF. Here the CDR3 DNA reads TGCAGCTTCGAGACTAGCGGGGAGCTGTTTTTT.

This clonotype was observed a few times. The chain combines TRBV6-6 with TRBJ2-2; D gene uncertain. Trimming left V 2 bases short and J 6 bases short, with 7 bases between. The CDR3 spans 13 residues. CDR1 is MNHNY, CDR2 SVGAGI, per germline (reference sequence). In nucleotides, the CDR3 is TGTGCCAGCAGTTACGGATATGCCGGGGAGCTGTTTTTT. Amino acids: CASSYGYAGELFF.

This clonotype has just a few counts. In nucleotides, the CDR3 is TGCAGTGCTAGACCCCGAGTGGGTTCACCCCTCCACTTT. Its protein product is CSARPRVGSPLHF. This sequence joins TRBV20-1 and TRBJ1-6; no firm D call. V lost 2 bases and J 9 bases, leaving 11 bases between the germline ends. This CDR3 is built from 13 residues. Germline V gene data show CDR1 as DFQATT and CDR2 as SNEGSKA (reference sequence).

Remarks on this clonotype: A much more abundant neighbour one base away suggests this may be a read error. The CDR3 region is CASSSHTDTQYF. As DNA, the CDR3 is TGTGCCAGCAGCTCACACACAGATACGCAGTATTTT. The chain combines TRBV7-9 with TRBJ2-3; no clear D gene. From germline, CDR1 is SEHNR and CDR2 FQNEAQ (reference sequence). The germline V and J ends were trimmed by 4 bases and 2 bases, with 4 bases remaining between them. This CDR3 has 12 residues.

This chain uses TRBV12-3 or TRBV12-4 with TRBJ2-7; D is uncertain. Between the trimmed V and J ends, which lost 6 bases and 5 bases, there was a span of 8 bases. This CDR3 spans 11 amino acids. The CDR3 reads CASSPAHEQYF. CDR3 DNA sequence: TGTGCCAGCAGCCCCGCCCACGAGCAGTACTTC.

The rearrangement uses TRBV2 and TRBJ2-3; D may be TRBD2 (6 bases). The length of the CDR3 is 14 residues. From germline, CDR1 is SNHLY and CDR2 FYNNEI. Deletions cut 1 base from V and 5 bases from J, with 10 bases between. CDR3 coding DNA: TGTGCCAGCAGTGAAGATTCCGGGGGAGATACGCAGTATTTT. Protein product: CASSEDSGGDTQYF.

Note on this clonotype: A much more abundant neighbour one base away suggests this may be a read error. This chain connects TRBV13 to TRBJ1-1; D remains ambiguous. Germline CDR1 is PRHDT and CDR2 is FYEKMQ (reference sequence). This CDR3 is 13 amino acids long. The CDR3 region has the DNA TGTACCAGCAGCTTCATGGGAGGCACTGAAGCTTTCTTT. It codes for CTSSFMGGTEAFF.